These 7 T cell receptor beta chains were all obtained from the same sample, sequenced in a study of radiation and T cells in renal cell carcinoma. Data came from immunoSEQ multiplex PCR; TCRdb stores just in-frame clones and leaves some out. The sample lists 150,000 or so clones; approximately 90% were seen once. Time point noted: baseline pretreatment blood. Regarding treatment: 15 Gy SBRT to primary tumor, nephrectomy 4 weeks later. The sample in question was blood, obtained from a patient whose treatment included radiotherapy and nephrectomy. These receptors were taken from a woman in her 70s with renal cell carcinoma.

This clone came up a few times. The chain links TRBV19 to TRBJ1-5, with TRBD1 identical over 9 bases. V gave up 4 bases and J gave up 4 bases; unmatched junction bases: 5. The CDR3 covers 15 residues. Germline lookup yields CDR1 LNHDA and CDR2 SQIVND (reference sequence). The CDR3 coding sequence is TGTGCCAGTAGTAGCGGACAGGGGCGAAATCAGCCCCAGCATTTT. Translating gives CASSSGQGRNQPQHF.

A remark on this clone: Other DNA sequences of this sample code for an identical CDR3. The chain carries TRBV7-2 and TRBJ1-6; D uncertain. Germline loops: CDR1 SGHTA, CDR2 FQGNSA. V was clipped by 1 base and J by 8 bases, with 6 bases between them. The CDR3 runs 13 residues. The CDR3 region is CASSLDRDSPLHF. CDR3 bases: TGTGCCAGCAGCTTAGACAGAGATTCACCCCTCCACTTT.

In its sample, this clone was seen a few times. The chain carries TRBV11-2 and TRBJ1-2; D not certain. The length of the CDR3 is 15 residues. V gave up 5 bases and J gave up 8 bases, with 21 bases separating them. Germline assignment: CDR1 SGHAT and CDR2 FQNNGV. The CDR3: CASSAQPGSKAGYTF. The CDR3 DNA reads TGTGCCAGCAGCGCACAACCGGGATCAAAAGCGGGCTACACCTTC.

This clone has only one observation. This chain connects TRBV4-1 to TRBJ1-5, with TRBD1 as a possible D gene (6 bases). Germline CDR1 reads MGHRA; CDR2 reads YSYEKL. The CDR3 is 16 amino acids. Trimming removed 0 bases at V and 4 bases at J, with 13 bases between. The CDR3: CASSQDGGPSNQPQHF. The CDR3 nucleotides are TGCGCCAGCAGCCAAGATGGGGGGCCCTCTAATCAGCCCCAGCATTTT.

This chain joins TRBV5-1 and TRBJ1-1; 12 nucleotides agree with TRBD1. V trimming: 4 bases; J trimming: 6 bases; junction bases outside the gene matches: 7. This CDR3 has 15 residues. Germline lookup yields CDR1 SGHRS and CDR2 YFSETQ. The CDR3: CASSGPGQGAAEAFF. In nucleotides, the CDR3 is TGCGCCAGCAGCGGCCCGGGACAGGGGGCTGCTGAAGCTTTCTTT.

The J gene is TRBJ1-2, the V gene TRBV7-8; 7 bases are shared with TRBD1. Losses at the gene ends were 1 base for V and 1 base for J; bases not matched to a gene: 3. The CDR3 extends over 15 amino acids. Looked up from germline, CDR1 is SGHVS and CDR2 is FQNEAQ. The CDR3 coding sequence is TGTGCCAGCAGCTTAGACAGGGGTGGTAACTATGGCTACACCTTC. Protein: CASSLDRGGNYGYTF.

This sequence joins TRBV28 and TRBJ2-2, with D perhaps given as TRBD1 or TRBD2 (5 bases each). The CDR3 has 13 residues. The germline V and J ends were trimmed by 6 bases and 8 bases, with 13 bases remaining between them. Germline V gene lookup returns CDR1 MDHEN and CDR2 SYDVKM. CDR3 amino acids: CASRPGLAGELFF. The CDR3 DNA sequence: TGTGCCAGCAGGCCAGGGTTAGCGGGGGAGCTGTTTTTT.